This passage covers 7 T cell receptor beta chains from one sample sequenced in a study of control samples from healthy donors and cancer patients. Libraries were prepared by immunoSEQ multiplex PCR; TCRdb keeps only in-frame clonotypes and omits some of them. The data hold 85,000 to 90,000 clones, with roughly 91% observed a single time. Sample: PBMCs. Source of these receptors: a woman in her forties or fifties with colorectal cancer.

The rearrangement uses TRBV5-4 and TRBJ1-1; TRBD1 might be the D (5 bases). CDR1 SGHNT and CDR2 YYREEE come from the germline V gene (reference sequence). The ends were cut back, 2 bases at V and 1 base at J, with 9 bases in the middle. The CDR3 covers 14 residues. The CDR3 coding sequence is TGTGCCAGCAGCTTTATGGGGGAGAACACTGAAGCTTTCTTT. Translating it yields CASSFMGENTEAFF.

The V call is TRBV12-3 or TRBV12-4, the J call TRBJ2-1; no clear D. This CDR3 spans 11 amino acids. V lost 6 bases to trimming and J lost 15 bases, with 15 bases between them. DNA of the CDR3: TGTGCCAGCAGCAATGGACCCCTGAGGTTCTTC. Protein: CASSNGPLRFF.

This chain links TRBV23-1 with TRBJ2-6; D gene unclear. TRBV23-1 is classed as an ORF, of uncertain function. The CDR3 consists of 16 residues. V lost 0 bases and J lost 4, with 10 bases in between. Written as DNA, the CDR3 is TGCGCCAGCAGTCAATCGGCCCCCCGGGGGGCCAACGTCCTGACTTTC. Amino acid sequence: CASSQSAPRGANVLTF.

This clone was counted between two and nine times. DNA for the CDR3: TGTGCCAGCAGCTCCATTTCCGGGACAGGGACCACCGGGGAGCTGTTTTTT. Protein product: CASSSISGTGTTGELFF. The gene calls are TRBV7-3 and TRBJ2-2; TRBD1 matches 9 bases. The ends lost 4 bases at V and 4 bases at J; junction bases unmatched: 10. CDR1 is SGHTA and CDR2 is FQGTGA in the germline V gene. There are 17 residues in the CDR3.

The chain links TRBV7-2 to TRBJ1-2; no definite D call. Germline V gene lookup returns CDR1 SGHTA and CDR2 FQGNSA. This CDR3 spans 15 amino acids. V was cut by 1 base and J by 5 bases, with 14 bases left in between. CDR3 sequence (DNA): TGTGCCAGCAGCTTAGTTGTGTCCGGGGAATATGGCTACACCTTC. Its protein product is CASSLVVSGEYGYTF.

This clone was detected only once. V usage is TRBV27 and J usage is TRBJ1-4, with TRBD1 matching over 7 bases. The ends lost 5 bases at V and 5 bases at J; junction bases unmatched: 8. The length of the CDR3 is 15 residues. The germline V gene encodes CDR1 MNHEY and CDR2 SMNVEV (reference sequence). The CDR3 sequence is CASSDPGTANEKLFF. In nucleotides, the CDR3 is TGTGCCAGCAGTGACCCCGGGACAGCAAATGAAAAACTGTTTTTT.

This sequence joins TRBV5-1 and TRBJ2-2, with 7 bases fitting TRBD1. The CDR3 sequence is 16 residues long. The junction had 6 bases not matched to a gene; V was cut back by 4 bases and J by 0 bases. Germline-derived CDR1 and CDR2 are SGHRS and YFSETQ. CDR3 loop: CASSLLTGPNTGELFF. CDR3 nucleotides: TGCGCCAGCAGCCTTTTGACAGGGCCGAACACCGGGGAGCTGTTTTTT.